In this sample, the clone carrying this TCR beta chain turned up once. As yet, its antigen is unknown. The CDR3 runs 15 residues. Per germline, CDR1 SEHNR and CDR2 FQNEAQ (reference sequence). Losses at the gene ends were 5 bases for V and 5 bases for J; bases not matched to a gene: 11. PCR primers comprised 60 Vbeta and 13 Jbeta primers. The table came from immunoSEQ multiplex PCR; TCRdb's copy has only in-frame clones and leaves some out. The sample yields 150,000 or so clones, roughly 81% seen once. The entry originates in a study of cytomegalovirus exposure and HLA in healthy donors. Turning to the study itself: Genetic ancestry analysis placed about 84% of the approximately 390 donors that were genotyped in the Caucasian-associated cluster.

Regarding the study as a whole: A list of roughly 180 TCR beta chains associated with cytomegalovirus was given.

Healthy individuals who donated bone marrow served as the donors. The receptor was derived from a woman aged 18-30 years in good health and CMV-seronegative. Sequencing used PBMCs. This chain links TRBV7-9 with TRBJ2-7; TRBD1 aligns across 8 bases. CDR3 coding DNA: TGTGCCAGCAGCGACTACGGACAGGGTAGAAACGAGCAGTACTTC. Translated, it gives CASSDYGQGRNEQYF.